This TCR beta chain was recovered during a study of T-cell reconstitution after alpha-beta-depleted transplantation in children. A word on this clonotype: Antigen: not known.

General observations from the study: From surviving recipient T cells and thymic progenitors came the high day-60 TCRbeta diversity observed in some patients. Several hundred graft clones that had expanded were reportedly the source of alpha-beta T cells about two months after transplant. The main origin of T-cell counts and diversity one year after transplant was newly produced T cells.

TCRbeta library construction was performed incorporating unique molecular identifiers. TCRdb reprocessed the PCR reads with MiXCR, giving one entry per CDR3 protein. The sample contains approximately 82,000 distinct CDR3 sequences, roughly a sixth of which appear only once. The sequence was collected from a male patient under 10 years old who had a stem cell transplant for acute lymphoblastic leukemia, so the T cells may come from the graft donor. This sample comprised PBMCs, mostly from graft donor cells, obtained 180 days after TCRalphabeta/CD19-depleted stem cell transplant.

The CDR3 protein is CSAWTSEISSSYNEQFF. The CDR3 bases are TGCAGTGCCTGGACTAGCGAGATTTCGAGCTCCTACAATGAGCAGTTCTTC. V is TRBV20-1 and J is TRBJ2-1; 9 nucleotides match TRBD2. The CDR3 has 17 residues. J lost 0 bases, V lost 6 bases, and 12 bases had no gene match. Germline lookup yields CDR1 DFQATT and CDR2 SNEGSKA (reference sequence).